This TCR beta chain is from a study of blood T cell repertoires in COVID-19. The repertoire was sequenced with immunoSEQ multiplex PCR; TCRdb's copy has only in-frame clones and lacks some. The sample includes about 300,000 clones, around four fifths of them seen just once. The CDR3 sequence is 13 residues long. The V end lost 8 bases, the J end lost 1 base, and 9 bases lay between the germline ends. Sequencing input: peripheral blood. This clonotype originated in a woman in her forties or fifties with acute or convalescent COVID-19. The chain is built from TRBV12-3 or TRBV12-4 and TRBJ2-4; weak D call: TRBD2 (5 bases). As DNA, the CDR3 is TGTGCCAGCCGGGAATATGCCAAAAACATTCAGTACTTC. Translating gives CASREYAKNIQYF.